Following are 6 T cell receptor beta chains from one sample sequenced in a study of long-term antiretroviral therapy in people with HIV. They ran version v3.0 of the immunoSEQ assay at survey level. Measured with immunoSEQ multiplex PCR; TCRdb has only the in-frame clones, and not every one. The data contain about 19,000 clones, about four fifths of them singletons. The specimen was unsorted PBMCs, collected at the start of antiretroviral therapy, before treatment. These receptors were obtained from a man aged 18 to 30 with HIV.

The rearrangement uses TRBV7-9 and TRBJ2-7; D remains unclear. The CDR3 covers 12 residues. Germline V gene sequence: CDR1 SEHNR, CDR2 FQNEAQ (reference sequence). Between the trimmed V and J ends, which lost 1 base and 3 bases, there was a span of 4 bases. The CDR3 region is CASSLGVYEQYF. The CDR3 nucleotides are TGTGCCAGCAGCTTAGGGGTCTACGAGCAGTACTTC.

The rearrangement uses TRBV2 and TRBJ2-7, with 7 bases lining up with TRBD2. There are 14 residues in the CDR3. With 3 bases clipped from V and 2 bases from J, the junction kept 4 bases outside the gene matches. Per the germline V gene, CDR1 is SNHLY and CDR2 is FYNNEI. The CDR3 nucleotides read TGTGCCAGCAGTGAGGATGGGGGGGCCTACGAGCAGTACTTC. It specifies CASSEDGGAYEQYF.

J is TRBJ2-7 and V is TRBV28; 7 bases are shared with TRBD2. Germline CDR1 MDHEN, CDR2 SYDVKM. This CDR3 has 15 amino acids. After removal of 5 bases from V and 4 bases from J, the junction contained 11 bases not matched to a gene. Written as DNA, the CDR3 is TGTGCCAGCAGTACTGGACTAGGCTTCGGGTACGAGCAGTACTTC. Protein product: CASSTGLGFGYEQYF.

The chain carries TRBV6-4 and TRBJ2-1; D is perhaps TRBD1 (6 bases). Per the germline V gene, CDR1 is MRHNA and CDR2 is SNTAGT. V lost 3 bases and J 0 bases, leaving 6 bases between the germline ends. This CDR3 spans 14 amino acids. The CDR3 region has the DNA TGTGCCAGCAGTGAGGACAGCTCCTACAATGAGCAGTTCTTC. It translates to CASSEDSSYNEQFF.

The V and J genes are TRBV5-1 and TRBJ2-7; 11 nucleotides line up with TRBD2. The germline V gene has CDR1 SGHRS and CDR2 YFSETQ. The trim removed 0 bases at V and 4 bases at J, leaving 15 bases unmatched. The CDR3 loop spans 19 amino acids. This chain's CDR3 is CASSLGGLAGGQRTYEQYF. CDR3 sequence (DNA): TGCGCCAGCAGCTTGGGAGGGCTAGCGGGAGGCCAAAGAACTTACGAGCAGTACTTC.

V and J are TRBV28 and TRBJ2-7; 11 positions agree with TRBD2. Germline V lookup: CDR1 MDHEN, CDR2 SYDVKM. Losses at the gene ends were 5 bases for V and 8 bases for J; bases not matched to a gene: 5. This CDR3 has 13 amino acids. The CDR3 DNA is TGTGCCAGCAGTCTAGCGGGAGGCTTCAAGCAGTACTTC. The encoded protein is CASSLAGGFKQYF.